Shown below are 17 T cell receptor delta chains from a single sample sequenced in a study of γδ T cells in repeated Plasmodium falciparum infection. TCRdb re-analyzed the multiplex PCR reads via CATT. The table lists 75,000 to 95,000 delta-chain clones, roughly 0.9% of them singletons, with 7.5% to 10% in the top ten. Vgamma9/Vdelta2+ and Vdelta2-negative gammadelta T cells were flow-sorted from PBMC for bulk sequencing. Sequences were obtained from gamma-delta T cells from blood. These receptors were taken from a pool of human donors (malaria-infected and uninfected, not separated).

Comments on this clone: Translating this DNA gives a protein that differs at residue 11 from the TCRdb one, which belongs to a much larger clone; a read error is likely, and the protein shown is this translation. The chain uses TRDV2 and TRDJ1, with 8 bases fitting TRDD3. Germline loops: CDR1 GEAIGNYY, CDR2 EKD. Trimming removed 3 bases from V and 8 bases from J; junction bases left unmatched: 19. CDR3 length: 17 residues. The CDR3, as DNA: TGTGCCTGTGACCCCATCGGTTCAACTGGGGGCCTAAGCAAACTCATCTTT. This translates into CACDPIGSTGGLSKLIF.

This clone occurred a few times. The protein that TCRdb holds for this DNA derives from a much larger clone and differs from the translated DNA at residue 15, which likely indicates a read error; the protein shown here is translated from the DNA. This sequence joins TRDV2 and TRDJ1; TRDD3 matches 9 bases. TCRdb is silent on the J gene; assignment here came from matching the DNA to germline. This CDR3 spans 18 amino acids. Germline V gives CDR1 GEAIGNYY, CDR2 EKD. The CDR3: CACDTVVPGGSITDELIF. The DNA of the CDR3 is TGTGCCTGTGACACCGTTGTACCTGGGGGATCCATCACCGATGAACTCATCTTT.

At least ten counts were recorded for this clone. With only one base between it and a far larger clone, this is likely a read error. The chain uses TRDV2 and TRDJ1; 12 nucleotides line up with TRDD3. TCRdb does not report a J gene; here it was assigned by matching the DNA to germline references. The CDR3 length is 19 residues. Germline V CDR1 and CDR2: GEAIGNYY, EKD. The CDR3 DNA follows: TGTGCCCGTGACACCACTCCCGTACTGGGGGATACTGCCACCGATAAACTCATCTTT. Amino acids: CARDTTPVLGDTATDKLIF.

With regard to this clone: The translation of this DNA and the TCRdb protein of a much larger clone differ at residue 10, probably owing to a read error; the protein shown here is translated from the DNA. V usage is TRDV2 and J usage is TRDJ3; 10 bases match TRDD3. TCRdb is silent on the J gene; assignment here came from matching the DNA to germline. J lost 1 base, V lost 0 bases, and 20 bases had no gene match. The CDR3 is 24 residues long. Germline CDR1 and CDR2: GEAIGNYY and EKD. In DNA, the CDR3 is TGTGCCTGTGACACCTTCGCGAAAGACGGCTCTTACTGGGGGATTTCCTGGGACACCCGACAGATGTTTTTC. It translates to CACDTFAKDGSYWGISWDTRQMFF.

A remark on this clone: Given a far larger clone just one base away, this is likely a sequencing read error. In the same sample, other DNA sequences code for this CDR3. The genes are TRDV2 and TRDJ1; 7 bases are a match to TRDD3. This CDR3 has 18 amino acids. Germline CDR1 reads GEAIGNYY; CDR2 reads EKD. V shed 1 base and J 3 bases; nucleotides not matched to a gene: 16. CDR3 sequence reads: CACDTISMGEKGSDKLIF. CDR3 coding DNA: TGTGCCTGTGACACGATTTCAATGGGGGAAAAGGGATCCGATAAACTCATCTTT.

As regards this clone: TCRdb's protein, taken from a much larger clone, differs from this DNA's translation at residue 3, likely owing to a read error; the protein displayed comes from the DNA. The rearrangement joins TRDV1 to TRDJ1, with a tentative D call TRDD3 (8 bases). No J segment appears in TCRdb, so it was assigned here by matching the sequence to germline. Germline V CDR1 and CDR2: TSWWSYY, QGS. CDR3 length: 18 amino acids. The CDR3 DNA sequence: TGTGCTCCTGGGAAGGCCTTCCTCCGTACTGGGGGTTTCGATAAACTCATCTTT. As protein: CAPGKAFLRTGGFDKLIF.

On this clone: A read error likely explains this, since a far larger clone differs by one base. The sample has other DNA sequences that encode this CDR3 too. J is TRDJ1 and V is TRDV1; D gene uncertain. Trimming removed 4 bases from V and 14 bases from J, with 23 bases in between. The CDR3 totals 14 residues. Germline lookup yields CDR1 TSWWSYY and CDR2 QGS. The CDR3 spells CALGGLSLRTVLIF. The CDR3 DNA sequence: TGTGCTCTTGGGGGCCTATCACTCCGCACGGTACTTATCTTT.

Concerning this clone: One base separates it from a far larger clone, so it is likely a read error. Distinct nucleotide sequences in the sample also encode this CDR3. The CDR3 region has the DNA TGTGCTCTAAACCTACGGCACACCTGGGACACCCGACAAATGTTTTTC. Its protein is CALNLRHTWDTRQMFF. V gene assignment gives TRDV1, but the J gene was left uncalled; TRDD3 is the table's D call and was not checked against the DNA. Germline V lookup: CDR1 TSWWSYY, CDR2 QGS. The CDR3 has 16 amino acids.

This clone was recorded a few times. TCRdb pairs this DNA with a much larger clone's protein that differs at residue 4, likely a read error; the protein shown was translated from the DNA. The chain uses TRDV2 and TRDJ1; 8 bases are a match to TRDD3. The J gene is absent in TCRdb and was assigned here via DNA matching to germline. The CDR3 has 15 residues. Germline V CDR1 and CDR2: GEAIGNYY, EKD. Here the CDR3 DNA reads TGTGCCTGTGGCACCGACGGGGGATATACCGATAAACTCATCTTT. Translation gives CACGTDGGYTDKLIF.

This clone was observed at least ten times. The protein held in TCRdb is that of a much larger clone and does not match this DNA's translation at residue 4, likely because of a read error; the protein shown is translated from the DNA. The chain has TRDV2 and TRDJ1; D gene ambiguous. The J gene, missing from TCRdb, was assigned here through DNA to germline matching. The CDR3 is 14 residues long. Germline V CDR1 and CDR2: GEAIGNYY, EKD. CDR3 loop: CACGTVGSNDKLIF. DNA for the CDR3: TGTGCCTGTGGCACCGTCGGTTCTAACGATAAACTCATCTTT.

This clone was seen only a few times. A single base is all that separates this from a far larger clone, so a read error is likely. Within the sample, other DNA sequences also encode this same CDR3. The V call is TRDV1, the J call TRDJ1; 13 bases agree with TRDD3. Because TCRdb records no J gene, it was assigned here through a match of the DNA to germline. The CDR3 spans 24 residues. The germline V gene has CDR1 TSWWSYY and CDR2 QGS. CDR3 region: CALGERPTSLTGGYAAGYTDKLIF. CDR3 DNA sequence: TGCGCTCTTGGGGAACGACCTACCTCGCTAACTGGGGGATACGCTGCCGGGTACACCGATAAACTCATCTTT.

With regard to this clone: Given a far larger clone just one base away, this is likely a sequencing read error. Other DNA sequences from this sample encode an identical CDR3 as well. The CDR3 DNA reads TGTGCTCTTGGGGAACGAAACCGCCTCCGCTGGGGAATACAAGGGGGGGATAAACTCATCTTT. It translates to CALGERNRLRWGIQGGDKLIF. The V and J genes are TRDV1 and TRDJ1; a weak D match, TRDD3 (6 bases). Germline matching of the DNA provided the J gene here, since TCRdb leaves it blank. Germline assignment: CDR1 TSWWSYY and CDR2 QGS. This CDR3 has 21 amino acids. Deletions cut 1 base from V and 5 bases from J, with 32 bases between.

To note about this clone: This DNA translates differently at residue 22 from the TCRdb protein, which is that of a much larger clone; a read error is likely, and the protein shown is the DNA's own translation. V gene TRDV1 was called; the J gene was not; TRDD3 is the table's D call, not checked against the DNA. CDR3 length: 24 residues. The germline V gene has CDR1 TSWWSYY and CDR2 QGS. CDR3 sequence (DNA): TGTGCTCTTGGGGAACTAGTCCCTAGCTATAAGCTAGCATCGACTGGGGGATACGCTTTAACACACATCTTT. This gives the protein CALGELVPSYKLASTGGYALTHIF.

This clone was counted a few times. The TCRdb protein comes from a much larger clone and disagrees with this DNA's translation at residue 17, likely due to a read error; the protein given here is derived from the DNA. No J gene was called, and the V gene is TRDV2; whether TRDD3, the table's D call, matches the DNA was not checked. CDR3 length: 19 amino acids. Looked up from germline, CDR1 is GEAIGNYY and CDR2 is EKD. CDR3 bases: TGTGCCTGTGACACCGTGAGCCTACCCACTGGGGGATGGACCGATAAACACATCTTT. Encoded protein: CACDTVSLPTGGWTDKHIF.

At least ten counts were recorded for this clone. The chain recombines TRDV2 with TRDJ1, with TRDD3 identical over 10 bases. The J gene is absent in TCRdb and was assigned here via DNA matching to germline. Germline V gene lookup returns CDR1 GEAIGNYY and CDR2 EKD. The CDR3 extends over 19 amino acids. V gave up 0 bases and J gave up 0 bases; unmatched junction bases: 12. CDR3 sequence: CACDTIYTGGSEYTDKLIF. The CDR3 region has the DNA TGTGCCTGTGACACCATTTATACTGGGGGATCGGAGTACACCGATAAACTCATCTTT.

On this clone: The protein given by TCRdb reflects a much larger clone and differs at residue 15 from this DNA's translation, likely from a read error; the protein shown is the DNA's translation. V is TRDV2 and J is TRDJ1; 10 bases agree with TRDD3. V gave up 0 bases and J gave up 0 bases; unmatched junction bases: 21. Germline V lookup: CDR1 GEAIGNYY, CDR2 EKD. The CDR3 runs to 22 residues. The CDR3, as DNA: TGTGCCTGTGACACCGGGAGTTTGTATCGACTGGGGGATTTGGGATACACCGATAAACTCATCTTT. This sequence encodes CACDTGSLYRLGDLGYTDKLIF.

This clone was detected ten times or more. One end of the junction varies from germline; a read error may be responsible. The sample holds other DNA sequences that translate to the same CDR3. The V call is TRDV1, the J call TRDJ1, with 8 bases aligning to TRDD3. In germline, CDR1 is TSWWSYY, CDR2 QGS. CDR3 size: 17 residues. CDR3 nucleotide sequence: TGCGCTCTTGGGGAACCAAACCTACTGGGATACGCCGATAAACTCATCTTT. It codes for CALGEPNLLGYADKLIF.